These 3 T cell receptor beta chains came from one sample sequenced in a study of blood T cell repertoires in COVID-19. Method: immunoSEQ multiplex PCR; TCRdb's copy keeps in-frame clones and lacks some. The table includes fewer than 200,000 clones, roughly 84% detected once. Input material: peripheral blood. These receptors were obtained from a man in his 60s who had recovered from COVID-19.

The chain links TRBV7-2 to TRBJ1-4; D gene ambiguous. Trimming pared 2 bases from V and 0 bases from J, leaving 7 bases between. The CDR3 consists of 15 residues. Germline V lookup: CDR1 SGHTA, CDR2 FQGNSA. This CDR3 reads CASSLNGATNEKLFF. The CDR3 DNA reads as TGTGCCAGCAGCTTAAACGGTGCAACTAATGAAAAACTGTTTTTT.

V and J are TRBV5-1 and TRBJ2-7; 7 bases match TRBD1. The V gene's germline CDR1 is SGHRS and CDR2 YFSETQ. The V gene end was trimmed by 3 bases and the J gene end by 0 bases; junction bases not matched to a gene: 9. The CDR3 covers 16 residues. CDR3 protein: CASSWRSGTASYEQYF. CDR3 DNA: TGCGCCAGCAGCTGGAGGTCGGGGACAGCCTCCTACGAGCAGTACTTC.

The chain couples TRBV2 to TRBJ2-5, with D possibly being TRBD2 (6 bases). Germline assignment: CDR1 SNHLY and CDR2 FYNNEI. Trimming stripped 7 bases from V and 5 bases from J, with 11 bases between. The CDR3 covers 12 residues. The CDR3 sequence: CASNSGGETQYF. CDR3 coding DNA: TGTGCCAGCAACTCCGGGGGTGAGACCCAGTACTTC.